The TCR beta chain described here comes from a study of glioma-infiltrating T cells. General observations from the study: Gliomas, especially low-grade, showed above-expected tissue-blood divergence; non-neoplastic patients showed below. Only very few CDR3 sequences appeared in both tissue and blood.

This CDR3 comprises 14 residues. CDR1 and CDR2 from the germline V gene are MNHEY and SVGEGT. The V end was cut by 6 bases, the J end by 3 bases, with 12 bases between. There are many counts of this clonotype. Its target is unknown. Using RNA template, CDR3s of TCR alpha and beta were amplified with iRepertoire arm-PCR. Input was about 85-450 ng of tissue mRNA or PBMC total RNA. MiXCR, run by TCRdb on the multiplex PCR reads, gives a single entry per CDR3 protein. The sample lists about 200,000 distinct CDR3 sequences, about 32% seen once, with roughly 21% in the top ten. Sequencing was done on a sample of glioma tissue, nonneoplastic brain tissue, or PBMCs (not recorded which). The sequence derives from a human donor with low-grade glioma or glioblastoma, undergoing nonglioma brain surgery, or in good health (not recorded which). The gene calls are TRBV6-2 or TRBV6-3 and TRBJ2-1, with TRBD2 as a possible D gene (5 bases). CDR3 sequence reads: CASSLLGLYNEQFF. CDR3 bases: TGTGCCAGCAGCCTCCTCGGACTCTACAATGAGCAGTTCTTC.